This T cell receptor beta chain was captured in a study of shared clonotypes between healthy human individuals. Study-level findings and limits: Unshared clonotypes carried lower generation probabilities than those common to all four donors.

The germline CDR1 and CDR2 sequences are ENHRY and SYGVKD. This CDR3 has 14 residues. Trimming stripped 6 bases from V and 8 bases from J, with 17 bases between. On this clone itself: What it binds is unknown.

This table comes from immunoSEQ multiplex PCR, and its TCRdb copy is limited to in-frame clones, with some not included. The sample carries a few million clones, roughly nine tenths recorded once. The specimen sequenced was naive CD4+ T cells sorted from blood. The subset here: CD45RA+ positively selected. The genes are TRBV10-3 and TRBJ2-1; weak D call: TRBD2 (6 bases). This receptor was obtained from a man between 18 and 35 years old in good health. The CDR3 here is CAIRVRLEVYEQFF. The DNA of the CDR3 is TGTGCCATCAGGGTCCGACTAGAGGTTTATGAGCAGTTCTTC.